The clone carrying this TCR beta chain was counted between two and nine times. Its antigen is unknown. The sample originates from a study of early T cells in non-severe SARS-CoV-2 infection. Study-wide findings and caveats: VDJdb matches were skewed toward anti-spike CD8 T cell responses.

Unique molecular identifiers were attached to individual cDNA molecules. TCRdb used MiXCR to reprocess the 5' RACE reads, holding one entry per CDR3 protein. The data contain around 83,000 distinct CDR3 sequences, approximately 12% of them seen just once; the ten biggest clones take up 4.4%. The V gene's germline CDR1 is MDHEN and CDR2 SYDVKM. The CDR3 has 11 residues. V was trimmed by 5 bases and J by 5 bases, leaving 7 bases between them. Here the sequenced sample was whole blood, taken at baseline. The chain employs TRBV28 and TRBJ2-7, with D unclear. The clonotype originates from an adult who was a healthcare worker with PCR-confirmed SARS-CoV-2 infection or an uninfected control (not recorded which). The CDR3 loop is CASSPFHEQYF. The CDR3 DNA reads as TGTGCCAGCAGTCCCTTCCACGAGCAGTACTTC.